A single sample gave rise to the 15 T cell receptor beta chains below, sequenced in a study of cytomegalovirus exposure and HLA in healthy donors. Both 60 Vbeta primers and 13 Jbeta primers went into the PCR. The assay was immunoSEQ multiplex PCR, and TCRdb's table has in-frame clones only and misses some. The sample has 60,000 to 75,000 clones, approximately 58% seen once. Sample: PBMCs. These receptor sequences come from a woman aged 50 to 65 in good health and CMV-seronegative.

In the case of this clone: This sample includes further DNA sequences coding for the same CDR3. This chain connects TRBV19 to TRBJ1-2, with D possibly TRBD1 on 5 matching bases. Germline CDR1 and CDR2: LNHDA and SQIVND (reference sequence). This CDR3 has 13 residues. The V and J ends lost 3 bases and 5 bases respectively, with 10 bases between them. Written as DNA, the CDR3 is TGTGCCAGTAGTATTGGCCAGGGTTATGGCTACACCTTC. It is translated as CASSIGQGYGYTF.

The rearrangement uses TRBV11-2 and TRBJ2-1; D is possibly TRBD1 (5 bases). CDR1 and CDR2 from the germline V gene are SGHAT and FQNNGV. The CDR3 is 13 residues long. V was pared by 2 bases and J by 10 bases, with 12 bases between. The CDR3 coding sequence is TGTGCCAGCAGCTTAATGGGGCCTAGAGAGCAGTTCTTC. Translation: CASSLMGPREQFF.

The V call is TRBV2, the J call TRBJ2-3, with TRBD2 as a possible D gene (5 bases). CDR1 and CDR2 (germline): SNHLY, FYNNEI. V gave up 3 bases and J gave up 1 base, with 8 bases separating them. The CDR3 has 14 residues. The CDR3 loop reads CASSERVRTDTQYF. The CDR3 DNA follows: TGTGCCAGCAGTGAGCGGGTTCGCACAGATACGCAGTATTTT.

The genes are TRBV5-6 and TRBJ2-7; a possible D gene is TRBD2 (5 bases). The CDR3 contains 13 residues. CDR1 and CDR2 from the germline V gene are SGHDT and YYEEEE. Trimming removed 2 bases at V and 4 bases at J, with 10 bases between. CDR3 protein: CASSFTSGYEQYF. For the CDR3, the DNA is TGTGCCAGCAGCTTTACTAGTGGGTACGAGCAGTACTTC.

Only one count was recorded for this clone. The gene calls are TRBV28 and TRBJ1-4; D not certain. CDR1 MDHEN and CDR2 SYDVKM come from the germline V gene. Trimming left V 2 bases short and J 1 base short, with 11 bases between. The CDR3 is made up of 16 amino acids. The CDR3 region has the DNA TGTGCCAGCAGTTTAACGGGGTTCTTAACTAATGAAAAACTGTTTTTT. This sequence encodes CASSLTGFLTNEKLFF.

The chain carries TRBV7-2 and TRBJ2-2; 9 bases agree with TRBD1. From germline, CDR1 is SGHTA and CDR2 FQGNSA. The junction had 14 bases not matched to a gene; V was cut back by 5 bases and J by 13 bases. The CDR3 contains 15 residues. This CDR3 is CASSTGTGKSGLLFF. CDR3 in DNA: TGTGCCAGCAGCACTGGGACAGGGAAGTCGGGTTTGCTGTTTTTT.

A few counts support this clone. This sequence joins TRBV29-1 and TRBJ1-1; tentatively, D is TRBD1 (5 bases). CDR1 is SQVTM and CDR2 is ANQGSEA in the germline V gene. The CDR3 length is 12 residues. The V gene lost 3 bases and the J gene lost 3 bases, with 8 bases spanning the gap. The CDR3 DNA follows: TGCAGCGTTGAGTTAGGGGACACTGAAGCTTTCTTT. As protein: CSVELGDTEAFF.

This chain joins TRBV18 and TRBJ2-1; TRBD1 matches 9 bases. V dropped 6 bases and J dropped 9; count of bases not matched to a gene: 9. CDR1 is KGHSH and CDR2 is LQKENI in the germline V gene. The CDR3 length is 14 residues. The CDR3 region is CASSWDRAVGEQFF. The CDR3 nucleotides are TGTGCCAGCTCTTGGGACAGGGCCGTCGGTGAGCAGTTCTTC.

V and J are TRBV4-3 and TRBJ2-1; 9 nucleotides agree with TRBD2. Germline-derived CDR1 and CDR2 are LGHNA and YSLEER. The CDR3 covers 17 residues. Germline trimming cut 2 bases from V and 6 bases from J; bases unmatched to any gene: 11. CDR3 nucleotides: TGCGCCAGCAGCCAATTAGGGGGGAGCGGGAGGCCCAATGAGCAGTTCTTC. Translation gives CASSQLGGSGRPNEQFF.

This clone appeared a few times. V usage is TRBV9 and J usage is TRBJ1-1; tentatively, D is TRBD1 (6 bases). The germline V and J ends were trimmed by 0 bases and 10 bases, with 13 bases remaining between them. The CDR3 extends over 13 amino acids. The germline CDR1 and CDR2 sequences are SGDLS and YYNGEE. The CDR3 region has the DNA TGTGCCAGCAGCGTAGAGGCAGGGGTGGGAGCTTTCTTT. Translated, it gives CASSVEAGVGAFF.

The genes are TRBV7-9 and TRBJ1-5, with D possibly being TRBD1 (6 bases). V was shortened by 4 bases and J by 3 bases, with 19 bases between the two germline ends. The CDR3 sequence is 17 residues long. Germline-derived CDR1 and CDR2 are SEHNR and FQNEAQ (reference sequence). Here the CDR3 DNA reads TGTGCCAGCAGCTCTACTTCAGGGGTTACGGACAATCAGCCCCAGCATTTT. It specifies CASSSTSGVTDNQPQHF.

The J gene is TRBJ1-4, the V gene TRBV4-3; D may be TRBD1 (6 bases). V gave up 4 bases and J gave up 3 bases, with 21 bases separating them. The germline gives CDR1 LGHNA, CDR2 YSLEER. The CDR3 contains 18 residues. CDR3 amino acids: CASSPKPQGTRPNEKLFF. DNA for the CDR3: TGCGCCAGCAGCCCTAAACCGCAGGGGACGAGGCCTAATGAAAAACTGTTTTTT.

The J gene is TRBJ1-5, the V gene TRBV18; 11 nucleotides align to TRBD1. Germline V gene sequence: CDR1 KGHSH, CDR2 LQKENI. The CDR3 has 16 amino acids. V lost 3 bases and J lost 6; bases outside the gene matches: 7. CDR3 sequence reads: CASSPLGQGAAQPQHF. The CDR3 DNA reads as TGTGCCAGCTCACCCCTCGGACAGGGGGCGGCTCAGCCCCAGCATTTT.

This chain joins TRBV27 and TRBJ1-3; D gene unclear. V lost 7 bases, J lost 0 bases, and 10 bases lay in between. The CDR3 totals 14 residues. Germline V gives CDR1 MNHEY, CDR2 SMNVEV (reference sequence). The CDR3 spells CASMSLSSGNTIYF. The CDR3 bases are TGTGCCAGCATGTCTCTCTCCTCTGGAAACACCATATATTTT.

The rearrangement uses TRBV9 and TRBJ2-2; 13 positions match TRBD2. Per the germline V gene, CDR1 is SGDLS and CDR2 is YYNGEE. The CDR3 spans 17 residues. V gave up 4 bases and J gave up 7 bases; unmatched junction bases: 10. The CDR3 loop is CASSPRTSGSGVGELFF. In DNA form, the CDR3 reads TGTGCCAGCAGCCCTCGGACTAGCGGGAGTGGAGTCGGGGAGCTGTTTTTT.